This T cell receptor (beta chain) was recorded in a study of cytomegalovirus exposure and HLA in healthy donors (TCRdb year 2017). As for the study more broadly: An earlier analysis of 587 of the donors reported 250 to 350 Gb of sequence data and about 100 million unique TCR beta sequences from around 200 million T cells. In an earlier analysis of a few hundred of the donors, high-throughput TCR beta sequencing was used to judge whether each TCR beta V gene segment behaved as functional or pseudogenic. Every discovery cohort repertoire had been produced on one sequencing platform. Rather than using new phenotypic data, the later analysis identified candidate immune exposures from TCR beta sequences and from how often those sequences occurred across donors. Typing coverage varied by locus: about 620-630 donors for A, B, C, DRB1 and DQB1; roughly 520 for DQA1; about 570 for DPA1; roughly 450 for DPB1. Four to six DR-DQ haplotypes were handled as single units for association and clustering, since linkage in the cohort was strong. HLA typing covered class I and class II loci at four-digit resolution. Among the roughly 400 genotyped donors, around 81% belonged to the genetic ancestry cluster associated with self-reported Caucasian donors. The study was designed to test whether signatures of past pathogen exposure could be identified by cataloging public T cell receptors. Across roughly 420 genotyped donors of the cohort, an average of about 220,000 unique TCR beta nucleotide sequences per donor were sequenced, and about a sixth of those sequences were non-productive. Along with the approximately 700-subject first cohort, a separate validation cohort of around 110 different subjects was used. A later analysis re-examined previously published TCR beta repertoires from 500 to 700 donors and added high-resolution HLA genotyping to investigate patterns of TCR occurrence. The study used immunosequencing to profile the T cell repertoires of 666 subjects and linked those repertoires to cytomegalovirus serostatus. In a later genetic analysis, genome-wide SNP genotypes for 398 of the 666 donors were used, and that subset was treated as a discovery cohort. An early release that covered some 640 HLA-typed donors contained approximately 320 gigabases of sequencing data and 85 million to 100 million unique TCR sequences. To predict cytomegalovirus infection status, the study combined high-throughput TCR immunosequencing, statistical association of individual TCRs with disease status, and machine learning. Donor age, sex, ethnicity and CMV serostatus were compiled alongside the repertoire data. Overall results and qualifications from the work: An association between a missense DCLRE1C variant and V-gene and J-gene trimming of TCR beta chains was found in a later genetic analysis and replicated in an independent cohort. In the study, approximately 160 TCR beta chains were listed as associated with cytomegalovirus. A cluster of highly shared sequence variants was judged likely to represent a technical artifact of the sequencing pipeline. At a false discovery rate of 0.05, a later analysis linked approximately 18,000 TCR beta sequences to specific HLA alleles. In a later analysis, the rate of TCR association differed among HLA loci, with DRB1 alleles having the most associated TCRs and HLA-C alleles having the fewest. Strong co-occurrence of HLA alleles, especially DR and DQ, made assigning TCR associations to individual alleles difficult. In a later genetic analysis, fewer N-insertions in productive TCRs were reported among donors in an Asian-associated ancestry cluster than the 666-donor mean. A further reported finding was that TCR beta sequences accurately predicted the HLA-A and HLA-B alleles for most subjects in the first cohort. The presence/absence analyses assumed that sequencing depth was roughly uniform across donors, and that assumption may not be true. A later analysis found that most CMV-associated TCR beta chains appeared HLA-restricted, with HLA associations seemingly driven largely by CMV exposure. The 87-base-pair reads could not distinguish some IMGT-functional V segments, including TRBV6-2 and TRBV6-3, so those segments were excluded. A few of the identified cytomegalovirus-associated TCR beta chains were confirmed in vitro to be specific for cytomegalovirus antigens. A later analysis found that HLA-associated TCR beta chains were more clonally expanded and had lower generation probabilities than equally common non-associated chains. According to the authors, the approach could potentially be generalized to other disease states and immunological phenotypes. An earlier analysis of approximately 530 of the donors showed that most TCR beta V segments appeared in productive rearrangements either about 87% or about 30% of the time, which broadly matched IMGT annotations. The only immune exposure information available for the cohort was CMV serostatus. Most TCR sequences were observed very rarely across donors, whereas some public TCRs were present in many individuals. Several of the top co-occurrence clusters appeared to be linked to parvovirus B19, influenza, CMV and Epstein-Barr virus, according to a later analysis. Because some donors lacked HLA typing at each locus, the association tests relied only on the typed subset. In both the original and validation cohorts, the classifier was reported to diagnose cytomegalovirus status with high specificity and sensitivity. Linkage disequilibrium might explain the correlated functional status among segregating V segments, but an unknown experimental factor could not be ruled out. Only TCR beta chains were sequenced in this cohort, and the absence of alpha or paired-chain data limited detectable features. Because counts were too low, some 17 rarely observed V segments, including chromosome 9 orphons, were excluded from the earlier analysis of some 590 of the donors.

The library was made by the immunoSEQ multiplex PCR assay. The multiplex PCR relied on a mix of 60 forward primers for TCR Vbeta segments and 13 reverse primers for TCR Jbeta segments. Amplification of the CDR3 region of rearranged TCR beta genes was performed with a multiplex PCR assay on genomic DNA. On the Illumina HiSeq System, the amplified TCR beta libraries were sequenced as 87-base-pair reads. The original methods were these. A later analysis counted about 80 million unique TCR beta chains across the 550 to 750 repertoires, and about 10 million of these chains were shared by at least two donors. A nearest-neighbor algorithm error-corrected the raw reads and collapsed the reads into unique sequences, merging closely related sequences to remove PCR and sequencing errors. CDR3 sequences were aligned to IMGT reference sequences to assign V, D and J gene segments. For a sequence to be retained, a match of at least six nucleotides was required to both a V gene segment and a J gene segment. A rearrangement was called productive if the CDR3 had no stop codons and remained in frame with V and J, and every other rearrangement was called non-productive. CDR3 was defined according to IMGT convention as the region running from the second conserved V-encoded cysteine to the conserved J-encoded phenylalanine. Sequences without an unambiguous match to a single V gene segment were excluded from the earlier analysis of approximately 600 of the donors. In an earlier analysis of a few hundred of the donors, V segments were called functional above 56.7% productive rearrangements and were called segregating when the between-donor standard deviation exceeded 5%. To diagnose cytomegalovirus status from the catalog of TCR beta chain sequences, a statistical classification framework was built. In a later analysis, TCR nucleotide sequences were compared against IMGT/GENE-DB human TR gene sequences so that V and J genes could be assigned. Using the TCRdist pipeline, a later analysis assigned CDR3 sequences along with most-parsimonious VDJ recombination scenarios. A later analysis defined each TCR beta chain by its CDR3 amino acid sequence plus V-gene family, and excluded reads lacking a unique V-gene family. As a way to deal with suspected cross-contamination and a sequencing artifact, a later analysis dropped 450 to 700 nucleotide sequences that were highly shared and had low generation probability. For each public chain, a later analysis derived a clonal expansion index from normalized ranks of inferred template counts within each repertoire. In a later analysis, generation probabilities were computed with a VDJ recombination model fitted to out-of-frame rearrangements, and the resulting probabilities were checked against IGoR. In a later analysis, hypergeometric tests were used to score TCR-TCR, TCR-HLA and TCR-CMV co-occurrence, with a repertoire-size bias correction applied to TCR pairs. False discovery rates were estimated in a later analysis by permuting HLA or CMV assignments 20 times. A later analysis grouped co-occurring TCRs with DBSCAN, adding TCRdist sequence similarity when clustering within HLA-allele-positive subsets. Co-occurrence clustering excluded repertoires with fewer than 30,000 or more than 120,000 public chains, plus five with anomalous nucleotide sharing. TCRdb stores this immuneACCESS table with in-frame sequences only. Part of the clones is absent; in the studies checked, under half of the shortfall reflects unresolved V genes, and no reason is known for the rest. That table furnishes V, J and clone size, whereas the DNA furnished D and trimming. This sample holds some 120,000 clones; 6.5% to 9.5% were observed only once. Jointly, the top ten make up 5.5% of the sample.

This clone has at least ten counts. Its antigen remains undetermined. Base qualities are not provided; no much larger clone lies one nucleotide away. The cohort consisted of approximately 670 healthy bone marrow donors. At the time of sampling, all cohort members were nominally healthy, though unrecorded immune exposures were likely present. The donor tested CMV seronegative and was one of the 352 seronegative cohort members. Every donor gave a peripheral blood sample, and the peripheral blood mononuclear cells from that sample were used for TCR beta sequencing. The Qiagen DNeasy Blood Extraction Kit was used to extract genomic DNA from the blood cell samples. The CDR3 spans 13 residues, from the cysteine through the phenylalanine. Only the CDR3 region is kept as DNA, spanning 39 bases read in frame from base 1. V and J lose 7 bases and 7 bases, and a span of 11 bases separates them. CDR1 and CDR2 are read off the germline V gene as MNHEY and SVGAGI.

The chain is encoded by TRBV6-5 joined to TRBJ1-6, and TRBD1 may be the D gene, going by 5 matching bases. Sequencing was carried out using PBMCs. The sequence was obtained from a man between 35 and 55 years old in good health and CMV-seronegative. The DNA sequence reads TGTGCCAGCAAAGGGGAGGGGAATTCACCCCTCCACTTT. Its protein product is CASKGEGNSPLHF.